Each of the 32 T cell receptor beta chains below was sequenced from the same sample in a study of cytotoxic CD8 clonotypes in ibrutinib-treated CLL. TCRdb's table, derived via immunoSEQ multiplex PCR, lists solely in-frame clones and lacks some. The table lists about 140,000 clones, around 80% of them singletons. Material: PBMCs, obtained after 36 months of ibrutinib treatment. The receptors here all came from a human donor with chronic lymphocytic leukemia.

This sequence joins TRBV5-6 and TRBJ2-7; D may be TRBD2 (5 bases). Looked up from germline, CDR1 is SGHDT and CDR2 is YYEEEE. CDR3 size: 15 residues. The V end was cut by 0 bases, the J end by 7 bases, with 17 bases between. The CDR3 is CASSLVIATTMEQYF. CDR3 nucleotides: TGTGCCAGCAGCTTGGTTATAGCGACTACGATGGAGCAGTACTTC. The entire variable domain, with the rest obtained from reference TRBV5-6 and TRBJ2-7, is as follows: DAGVTQSPTHLIKTRGQQVTLRCSPKSGHDTVSWYQQALGQGPQFIFQYYEEEERQRGNFPDRFSGHQFPNYSSELNVNALLLGDSALYLCASSLVIATTMEQYFGPGTRLTVT.

Only one count was recorded for this clone. V gene TRBV2 combines with J gene TRBJ2-3, with D maybe TRBD2 (5 bases). CDR3 length equals 14 residues. Trimming took 6 bases from V and 1 from J, leaving 11 bases between them. Germline lookup yields CDR1 SNHLY and CDR2 FYNNEI. Here the CDR3 DNA reads TGTGCCAGCAGCACGCTAGCTGGCACAGATACGCAGTATTTT. Protein: CASSTLAGTDTQYF.

The chain joins TRBV6-5 to TRBJ2-1, with a weak D call TRBD2 (6 bases). V lost 10 bases and J lost 5, with 18 bases in between. Germline V CDR1 and CDR2: MNHEY, SVGAGI. The CDR3 extends over 14 amino acids. The CDR3 loop reads CATLAIQDNNEQFF. In nucleotides, the CDR3 is TGTGCCACCCTAGCGATTCAGGATAACAATGAGCAGTTCTTC.

This clone was detected once. This chain uses TRBV19 with TRBJ2-3; 8 bases fit TRBD2. V gave up 6 bases and J gave up 1 base; unmatched junction bases: 6. This CDR3 has 15 amino acids. Germline assignment: CDR1 LNHDA and CDR2 SQIVND (reference sequence). The CDR3 DNA follows: TGTGCCAGTAGACCCCGGGGGGGCCGCACAGATACGCAGTATTTT. It translates to CASRPRGGRTDTQYF.

V gene TRBV10-2 combines with J gene TRBJ2-2, with D perhaps matching TRBD1 (5 bases). This CDR3 has 13 residues. V lost 5 bases and J 3 bases, leaving 7 bases between the germline ends. CDR1 is WSHSY and CDR2 is SAAADI in the germline V gene. CDR3 sequence: CASSSGYTGELFF. The CDR3, as DNA: TGCGCCAGCAGTTCAGGGTACACCGGGGAGCTGTTTTTT.

V usage is TRBV4-1 and J usage is TRBJ2-5, with 8 bases aligning to TRBD2. V lost 2 bases, J lost 2 bases, and 10 bases stayed unmatched. Germline assignment: CDR1 MGHRA and CDR2 YSYEKL. The CDR3 extends over 17 amino acids. CDR3 sequence: CASSQHRAGVGQETQYF. The DNA of the CDR3 is TGCGCCAGCAGCCAACACCGAGCGGGGGTGGGGCAAGAGACCCAGTACTTC.

V usage is TRBV5-4 and J usage is TRBJ2-1; 7 nucleotides align to TRBD2. Trimming took 4 bases from V and 5 from J; bases not matched to a gene: 6. This CDR3 region has 14 residues. The germline gives CDR1 SGHNT, CDR2 YYREEE (reference sequence). The CDR3, as DNA: TGTGCCAGCAGCCCCGAGGGGAGGGACAATGAGCAGTTCTTC. It encodes CASSPEGRDNEQFF.

CDR3 amino acids: CASGRQGAWEQYF. DNA for the CDR3: TGTGCCAGCGGGAGGCAGGGAGCTTGGGAGCAGTACTTC. The chain combines TRBV7-9 with TRBJ2-7; TRBD2 might be the D (6 bases). Germline V CDR1 and CDR2: SEHNR, FQNEAQ (reference sequence). Trimming stripped 8 bases from V and 7 bases from J, with 18 bases between. This CDR3 has 13 residues.

This clone was seen only a few times. The chain uses TRBV6-5 and TRBJ1-5, with D unclear. The germline CDR1 and CDR2 sequences are MNHEY and SVGAGI. V lost 0 bases, J lost 7 bases, and 7 bases lay in between. The CDR3 spans 13 residues. CDR3 residues: CASSYSKEQPQHF. In DNA, the CDR3 is TGTGCCAGCAGTTACTCGAAGGAACAGCCCCAGCATTTT.

The chain has TRBV28 and TRBJ2-3; D is possibly TRBD2 (5 bases). This CDR3 is 14 amino acids long. The V gene lost 6 bases and the J gene lost 1 base, with 11 bases spanning the gap. CDR1 and CDR2 (germline): MDHEN, SYDVKM. The chain's CDR3 is CASSEGSRTDTQYF. Written as DNA, the CDR3 is TGTGCCAGCAGCGAGGGATCCCGCACAGATACGCAGTATTTT. Combining the CDR3 with reference TRBV28 and TRBJ2-3 gives the whole variable domain DVKVTQSSRYLVKRTGEKVFLECVQDMDHENMFWYRQDPGLGLRLIYFSYDVKMKEKGDIPEGYSVSREKKERFSLILESASTNQTSMYLCASSEGSRTDTQYFGPGTRLTVL.

The chain links TRBV11-1 to TRBJ1-2; TRBD1 matches 7 bases. The CDR3 spans 11 residues. Germline CDR1 reads SGHAT; CDR2 reads FQDESV (reference sequence). J gave up 13 bases and V 5 bases, and 7 bases lay outside the gene matches. The CDR3 is CASSHGTVSTF. DNA for the CDR3: TGTGCCAGCAGCCACGGGACAGTGAGCACCTTC. The whole variable domain, filled in from reference TRBV11-1 and TRBJ1-2, reads EAEVAQSPRYKITEKSQAVAFWCDPISGHATLYWYRQILGQGPELLVQFQDESVVDDSQLPKDRFSAERLKGVDSTLKIQPAELGDSAMYLCASSHGTVSTFGSGTRLTVV.

V gene TRBV10-3 combines with J gene TRBJ1-1; possible D gene TRBD1, 5 bases. This CDR3 contains 14 residues. V shed 4 bases and J shed 0 bases, with 9 bases lying between them. Germline V gene lookup returns CDR1 ENHRY and CDR2 SYGVKD. CDR3 in amino acids: CAISGGGVNTEAFF. CDR3 sequence (DNA): TGTGCCATCAGTGGTGGGGGTGTGAACACTGAAGCTTTCTTT.

CDR3 loop: CASILAGGGYNEQFF. The CDR3 bases are TGTGCCAGCATCCTGGCTGGCGGGGGGTACAATGAGCAGTTCTTC. The chain links TRBV5-6 to TRBJ2-1; 8 nucleotides line up with TRBD2. This CDR3 region has 15 residues. Germline CDR1 SGHDT, CDR2 YYEEEE. Trimming cost V 6 bases and J 4 bases; bases outside gene matches: 9. Full variable domain (outside the CDR3, taken from reference TRBV5-6 and TRBJ2-1): DAGVTQSPTHLIKTRGQQVTLRCSPKSGHDTVSWYQQALGQGPQFIFQYYEEEERQRGNFPDRFSGHQFPNYSSELNVNALLLGDSALYLCASILAGGGYNEQFFGPGTRLTVL.

The rearrangement uses TRBV4-1 and TRBJ1-1; TRBD1 is a possible D gene (6 bases). V lost 0 bases and J lost 4, with 24 bases in between. This CDR3 region has 19 residues. Per germline, CDR1 MGHRA and CDR2 YSYEKL. The CDR3 spells CASSQEYIPDSFRGTEAFF. The CDR3 region has the DNA TGCGCCAGCAGCCAAGAATATATTCCGGACAGTTTCAGGGGCACTGAAGCTTTCTTT.

The CDR3 sequence: CASSTGTGDFFVTQYF. The CDR3 nucleotides are TGTGCCAGTAGTACAGGGACAGGGGATTTTTTTGTGACCCAGTACTTC. The gene calls are TRBV19 and TRBJ2-5; TRBD1 agrees at 10 bases. The CDR3 sequence is 16 residues long. The V gene end was trimmed by 4 bases and the J gene end by 7 bases; junction bases not matched to a gene: 12. In germline, CDR1 is LNHDA, CDR2 SQIVND (reference sequence).

The chain employs TRBV6-5 and TRBJ2-7; D might be TRBD1 (6 bases). The CDR3 spans 14 residues. Germline V lookup: CDR1 MNHEY, CDR2 SVGAGI. V lost 2 bases, J lost 5 bases, and 13 bases lay in between. The CDR3 loop is CASSYARGLDEQYF. For the CDR3, the DNA is TGTGCCAGCAGTTACGCCAGGGGTCTCGACGAGCAGTACTTC.

This chain connects TRBV2 to TRBJ2-3, with 8 bases aligning to TRBD1. This CDR3 has 16 residues. CDR1 is SNHLY and CDR2 is FYNNEI in the germline V gene. V lost 4 bases, J lost 6 bases, and 12 bases stayed unmatched. This chain's CDR3 is CASSGGTGAPGDTQYF. Here the CDR3 DNA reads TGTGCCAGCAGTGGGGGGACAGGAGCCCCGGGGGATACGCAGTATTTT. The variable domain in full, completed from reference TRBV2 and TRBJ2-3, reads EPEVTQTPSHQVTQMGQEVILRCVPISNHLYFYWYRQILGQKVEFLVSFYNNEISEKSEIFDDQFSVERPDGSNFTLKIRSTKLEDSAMYFCASSGGTGAPGDTQYFGPGTRLTVL.

A few counts support this clone. The V gene is TRBV6-5, the J gene TRBJ1-1; 7 bases map to TRBD1. This CDR3 contains 15 residues. In germline, CDR1 is MNHEY, CDR2 SVGAGI. Unmatched junction bases numbered 3, after V lost 0 bases and J lost 2 bases. CDR3 amino acids: CASSYSQGVNTEAFF. In nucleotides, the CDR3 is TGTGCCAGCAGTTACTCTCAGGGGGTTAACACTGAAGCTTTCTTT.

The rearrangement uses TRBV29-1 and TRBJ1-2; a weak D match, TRBD1 (6 bases). Germline CDR1 SQVTM, CDR2 ANQGSEA. V was pared by 6 bases and J by 4 bases, with 15 bases between. The CDR3 totals 13 residues. As DNA, the CDR3 is TGCAGCGTGAATTATTTGGACAGCTATGGCTACACCTTC. It translates to CSVNYLDSYGYTF.

CDR3 sequence (DNA): TGTGCCAGCAGTGAGGCCCGACTTAACTATGGCTACACCTTC. This encodes CASSEARLNYGYTF. The chain combines TRBV2 with TRBJ1-2; D is unclear. The germline V and J ends were trimmed by 3 bases and 1 base, with 9 bases remaining between them. Germline V CDR1 and CDR2: SNHLY, FYNNEI. The CDR3 length is 14 residues.

The chain employs TRBV11-2 and TRBJ2-5, with 7 bases aligning to TRBD2. The germline V gene has CDR1 SGHAT and CDR2 FQNNGV. The ends lost 4 bases at V and 3 bases at J; junction bases unmatched: 8. This CDR3 spans 15 amino acids. The CDR3 region has the DNA TGTGCCAGCAGCTCCCTACGGGAGGCTAAAGAGACCCAGTACTTC. Amino acids: CASSSLREAKETQYF.

CDR3 amino acids: CASSLQGSNYGYTF. CDR3 DNA: TGTGCCAGCAGCCTACAGGGGTCTAACTATGGCTACACCTTC. The V and J genes are TRBV5-4 and TRBJ1-2; 7 bases map to TRBD1. The CDR3 sequence is 14 residues long. The V and J ends lost 4 bases and 0 bases, in that order; junction bases with no gene match: 3. Germline V gene data show CDR1 as SGHNT and CDR2 as YYREEE (reference sequence).

The chain links TRBV27 to TRBJ2-7; D not resolved. The CDR3 extends over 14 amino acids. Germline V CDR1 and CDR2: MNHEY, SMNVEV (reference sequence). V was cut by 4 bases and J by 3 bases, with 13 bases left in between. Here the CDR3 reads CASSSPFLSYEQYF. The DNA of the CDR3 is TGTGCCAGCAGTTCCCCCTTTTTGAGCTACGAGCAGTACTTC.

This clone showed up just once. The chain joins TRBV12-5 to TRBJ2-1; D remains unclear. V lost 4 bases and J lost 2, with 15 bases in between. Germline V CDR1 and CDR2: LGHNT, FRNRAP. The CDR3 runs to 16 residues. The CDR3 sequence: CASGSRQEPPYNEQFF. For the CDR3, the DNA is TGTGCTAGTGGTTCCCGCCAAGAACCCCCCTACAATGAGCAGTTCTTC.

The chain recombines TRBV15 with TRBJ2-5; tentative D call: TRBD2 (5 bases). The CDR3 contains 13 residues. Germline V gene lookup returns CDR1 LNHNV and CDR2 YYDKDF (reference sequence). V was cut by 4 bases and J by 0 bases, with 6 bases left in between. The CDR3 sequence: CATSMDYQETQYF. CDR3 DNA: TGTGCCACCAGCATGGACTACCAAGAGACCCAGTACTTC.

This chain connects TRBV5-1 to TRBJ2-2, with 10 bases that match TRBD1. Germline CDR1 is SGHRS and CDR2 is YFSETQ. The CDR3 has 14 amino acids. Losses at the gene ends were 4 bases for V and 8 bases for J; bases not matched to a gene: 5. DNA of the CDR3: TGCGCCAGCAGCCGGGACAGGGGTCTAGGGGAGCTGTTTTTT. Translation: CASSRDRGLGELFF.

The rearrangement uses TRBV5-8 and TRBJ2-1; a possible D gene is TRBD2 (5 bases). The germline CDR1 and CDR2 sequences are SGHTS and YDEGEE. The V end was cut by 1 base, the J end by 1 base, with 15 bases between. This CDR3 region has 17 residues. As DNA, the CDR3 is TGTGCCAGCAGCTTGAGTTTGGGCGGGCGTTCCTACAATGAGCAGTTCTTC. The encoded protein is CASSLSLGGRSYNEQFF.

The rearrangement joins TRBV14 to TRBJ1-6, with D tentatively TRBD1 (6 bases). Germline V CDR1 and CDR2: SGHDN, FVKESK. There are 17 residues in the CDR3. V was cut by 2 bases and J by 7 bases, with 18 bases left in between. The CDR3 loop reads CASSQIQGKLANSPLHF. The CDR3 DNA follows: TGTGCCAGCAGCCAAATCCAGGGGAAATTGGCCAATTCACCCCTCCACTTT.

V gene TRBV30 combines with J gene TRBJ2-1; 8 nucleotides agree with TRBD2. Germline V lookup: CDR1 GTSNPN, CDR2 SVGIG (reference sequence). Trimming removed 2 bases from V and 9 bases from J; junction bases left unmatched: 6. The CDR3 runs to 13 residues. The CDR3 sequence: CAWSSGGGIEQFF. The CDR3 DNA reads TGTGCCTGGAGTTCTGGCGGGGGGATTGAGCAGTTCTTC.

The genes are TRBV27 and TRBJ2-2; 9 bases are shared with TRBD2. The CDR3 runs to 16 residues. Germline V lookup: CDR1 MNHEY, CDR2 SMNVEV (reference sequence). The V and J ends lost 7 bases and 4 bases, in that order; junction bases with no gene match: 10. The CDR3 here is CASNAGAGGRTGELFF. The CDR3 nucleotides read TGTGCCAGCAATGCCGGGGCGGGGGGGCGCACCGGGGAGCTGTTTTTT.

This chain joins TRBV10-2 and TRBJ1-1, with unresolved D. CDR1 and CDR2 (germline): WSHSY, SAAADI. V lost 11 bases, J lost 1 base, and 8 bases lay in between. The CDR3 runs to 11 residues. CDR3 DNA sequence: TGCGCCTCCTCCCAGAACACTGAAGCTTTCTTT. Translation: CASSQNTEAFF.

CDR3 DNA: TGTGCCAGCAGCCCCGCCATACGACAGGACAATGAGCAGTTCTTC. It yields the protein CASSPAIRQDNEQFF. This rearrangement joins TRBV7-2 to TRBJ2-1; weak D call: TRBD1 (6 bases). CDR3 length equals 15 residues. V was shortened by 5 bases and J by 5 bases, with 16 bases between the two germline ends. Germline CDR1 reads SGHTA; CDR2 reads FQGNSA.